The clone carrying this TCR beta chain was picked up many times. The sample is drawn from a study of spatial heterogeneity in lung cancer. Study-wide context: Raw reads showed each unique TCR and UMI combination turning up more than ten times on average.

TCRdb used MiXCR to reprocess the 5' RACE reads, holding one entry per CDR3 protein. The sample carries fewer than 45,000 distinct CDR3 sequences, around 6.5% recorded once. This CDR3 contains 15 residues. V lost 1 base to trimming and J lost 8 bases, with 14 bases between them. Stated time point: sample taken at primary tumor resection. Whole RNA was taken from tumor, nontumor lung or frozen PBMC; it was then sequenced unsorted. Donors were some 72 untreated early-stage non-small cell lung cancer patients. Sequencing was performed on PBMCs, taken at surgery. The sequence derives from a female donor with early-stage non-small cell lung cancer. V gene TRBV12-3 or TRBV12-4 combines with J gene TRBJ2-2; maybe TRBD1 (5 bases). This chain's CDR3 is CASSLGVGPGGELFF. CDR3 sequence (DNA): TGTGCCAGCAGTTTAGGGGTGGGGCCCGGAGGGGAGCTGTTTTTT.